Here is one T cell receptor (beta chain) with its context. Its antigen remains unidentified. The CDR3 consists of 11 residues. Germline loops: CDR1 SQVTM, CDR2 ANQGSEA. Germline trimming cut 8 bases from V and 12 bases from J; bases unmatched to any gene: 8. Extraction also yielded germline DNA, while blood RNA was obtained from unsorted whole blood. Around 4 milliliters of peripheral blood were drawn presurgically. This sample was taken from a study of tumor-infiltrating lymphocytes in primary liver carcinoma. Study as a whole: The neoplasms were of stage T1-T3 N0M0, with dimensions of roughly 4 to 11 cm across.

TCR beta cDNA came from about 0.45 ug total RNA, primed with a constant-region primer. Generation of the TCR beta libraries relied on three nested multiplex PCR rounds using slightly modified ARM-PCR. TRBV1-TRBV30 forward and Cbeta reverse primers drove the first two roughly 10-cycle rounds. TCRdb passed the multiplex PCR reads through MiXCR, listing each CDR3 protein once. The sample lists about 180,000 distinct CDR3 sequences; approximately 60% were seen once. Study-level findings and limits: A significantly higher top-250-clone fraction was recorded for tumors than for blood (p = 0.039). Unsorted bulk processing meant the study did not compare CD4+ and CD8+ repertoires.

The receptor comes from a man between 35 and 55 years old with primary liver carcinoma and hepatitis B virus infection. This chain joins TRBV29-1 and TRBJ2-1; 9 bases align to TRBD2. Sequences were obtained from peripheral blood. Written as DNA, the CDR3 is TGCAGCTCTACTAGCGGGTTTGGGCAGTTCTTC. Amino acid sequence: CSSTSGFGQFF.